This T cell receptor (beta chain) was found in a study of response to subunit inactivated influenza vaccine. J lost 5 bases, V lost 4 bases, and 16 bases had no gene match. This CDR3 has 19 amino acids. Germline values: CDR1 WSHSY, CDR2 SAAADI. Regarding the study as a whole: Each seasonal influenza vaccination recruits few new T cells, the authors suggested.

Concerning this clonotype: The antigen remains undetermined.

TCRdb redid the calling of the RT-PCR reads with MiXCR, one entry per CDR3 protein. The top ten clones hold more than 8.5% of a sample with 300,000 to 350,000 distinct CDR3 sequences, roughly a fifth of them seen once. The clonotype originates from a man between 50 and 69 years old who received an inactivated influenza vaccine. Specimen: PBMCs from blood, collected less than 22 months after vaccination. The chain has TRBV10-2 and TRBJ2-5; TRBD2 agrees at 13 bases. The CDR3 nucleotides read TGCGCCAGCAGTGGGTACACGGGACTAGCGGGGACTGGAGTGGAGACCCAGTACTTC. It encodes CASSGYTGLAGTGVETQYF.